This TCR beta chain was found in a study of shared clonotypes between healthy human individuals. Only in-frame clones appear in the TCRdb table, and some are missing; sequencing was by immunoSEQ multiplex PCR. Here the sample spans 2 million to 3 million clones, approximately 93% being singletons. Sequencing was done on a sample of naive CD4+ T cells from PBMCs. Subset meaning: CD45RA+ positively selected. The TCR was taken from a man between 18 and 29 years old in good health. Some clones in this sample may be carry-over from other donors' samples.

CDR3 loop: CAISESRAGQPQHF. The DNA of the CDR3 is TGTGCCATCAGTGAGTCTAGGGCAGGTCAGCCCCAGCATTTT. This chain uses TRBV10-3 with TRBJ1-5; no firm D call. Germline V gene data show CDR1 as ENHRY and CDR2 as SYGVKD. The CDR3 consists of 14 residues. The V gene lost 0 bases and the J gene lost 6 bases, with 9 bases spanning the gap.